A selection of T cell receptor beta chains follows, all from one sample in a study of blood T cell repertoires in COVID-19. Measured with immunoSEQ multiplex PCR; TCRdb has only the in-frame clones, and not every one. The data hold some 130,000 clones, with 60% to 80% observed a single time. Sequencing was done on a sample of peripheral blood. These receptors originate from a man aged 55 to 69 who had recovered from COVID-19. The CDR3 runs from the conserved cysteine through the conserved F or W. Fields, in order: D gene, clone size, J gene, V gene, CDR3 protein, CDR3 DNA. A D gene is named only where the DNA matches it firmly. Not every row has a clone size; where given, it reads once, few, many or a size class.

d_call: .
clone_size: once
j_call: TRBJ1-5
v_call: TRBV6-5
cdr3_aa: CASSPFSGPNQPQHF
cdr3_nt: TGTGCCAGCAGCCCATTTAGCGGCCCCAATCAGCCCCAGCATTTT

d_call: TRBD1
clone_size: .
j_call: TRBJ1-5
v_call: TRBV19
cdr3_aa: CASSIRTGNQPQHF
cdr3_nt: TGTGCCAGTAGTATTAGGACAGGGAACCAGCCCCAGCATTTT

d_call: .
clone_size: .
j_call: TRBJ2-3
v_call: TRBV19
cdr3_aa: CASSIDVGLGTQYF
cdr3_nt: TGTGCCAGTAGTATAGATGTCGGGTTGGGTACGCAGTATTTT

d_call: .
clone_size: few
j_call: TRBJ2-1
v_call: TRBV4-3
cdr3_aa: CASSQGRVNEQFF
cdr3_nt: TGCGCCAGCAGCCAAGGCAGGGTTAATGAGCAGTTCTTC

d_call: TRBD2
clone_size: .
j_call: TRBJ2-5
v_call: TRBV3-1/TRBV3-2
cdr3_aa: CASSPVAGGFQRTQYF
cdr3_nt: TGTGCCAGCAGCCCCGTAGCGGGGGGGTTTCAGCGGACCCAGTACTTC

d_call: TRBD2
clone_size: .
j_call: TRBJ2-2
v_call: TRBV6-2/TRBV6-3
cdr3_aa: CASSPTSGAKDTGELFF
cdr3_nt: TGTGCCAGCAGCCCTACTAGCGGGGCAAAGGACACCGGGGAGCTGTTTTTT

d_call: .
clone_size: .
j_call: TRBJ2-7
v_call: TRBV27
cdr3_aa: CASSPSSYEQYF
cdr3_nt: TGTGCCAGCAGTCCTAGCTCCTACGAGCAGTACTTC

d_call: .
clone_size: .
j_call: TRBJ1-2
v_call: TRBV19
cdr3_aa: CASRYTNYGYTF
cdr3_nt: TGTGCCAGTAGGTATACTAACTATGGCTACACCTTC

d_call: TRBD2
clone_size: .
j_call: TRBJ2-3
v_call: TRBV4-3
cdr3_aa: CASSLGLLTDTQYF
cdr3_nt: TGCGCCAGCAGCCTGGGACTACTTACAGATACGCAGTATTTT

d_call: TRBD2
clone_size: .
j_call: TRBJ2-3
v_call: TRBV6-5
cdr3_aa: CASRDPGLATDTQYF
cdr3_nt: TGTGCCAGCAGAGATCCGGGACTAGCCACAGATACGCAGTATTTT

d_call: .
clone_size: .
j_call: TRBJ2-5
v_call: TRBV6-5
cdr3_aa: CASSSTGEETQYF
cdr3_nt: TGTGCCAGCAGTTCCACAGGTGAAGAGACCCAGTACTTC

d_call: TRBD1
clone_size: .
j_call: TRBJ1-1
v_call: TRBV2
cdr3_aa: CASSGQGPNTEAFF
cdr3_nt: TGTGCCAGCAGCGGACAGGGTCCGAACACTGAAGCTTTCTTT

d_call: TRBD1
clone_size: .
j_call: TRBJ2-7
v_call: TRBV10-3
cdr3_aa: CAISPTGREQYF
cdr3_nt: TGTGCCATCAGTCCGACAGGGCGGGAGCAGTACTTC

d_call: .
clone_size: .
j_call: TRBJ1-6
v_call: TRBV28
cdr3_aa: CASRVHAGVNSPLHF
cdr3_nt: TGTGCCAGCAGAGTACACGCAGGGGTCAATTCACCCCTCCACTTT

d_call: .
clone_size: .
j_call: TRBJ1-2
v_call: TRBV20-1
cdr3_aa: CQRDNYGYTF
cdr3_nt: TGCCAACGGGATAACTATGGCTACACCTTC

d_call: TRBD2
clone_size: few
j_call: TRBJ2-3
v_call: TRBV5-4
cdr3_aa: CASSLRLAVNTDTQYF
cdr3_nt: TGTGCCAGCAGCTTACGACTAGCTGTGAACACAGATACGCAGTATTTT

d_call: .
clone_size: .
j_call: TRBJ1-4
v_call: TRBV5-5
cdr3_aa: CASSLGPRATNEKLFF
cdr3_nt: TGTGCCAGCAGCTTGGGCCCGCGGGCAACTAATGAAAAACTGTTTTTT

d_call: TRBD1
clone_size: .
j_call: TRBJ2-1
v_call: TRBV7-8
cdr3_aa: CASSQRQGSYNEQFF
cdr3_nt: TGTGCCAGCAGCCAAAGACAGGGGTCCTACAATGAGCAGTTCTTC

d_call: .
clone_size: .
j_call: TRBJ1-2
v_call: TRBV9
cdr3_aa: CASSVGLGDYGYTF
cdr3_nt: TGTGCCAGCAGCGTAGGTCTGGGAGACTATGGCTACACCTTC

d_call: .
clone_size: .
j_call: TRBJ2-3
v_call: TRBV4-3
cdr3_aa: CASSQDWRADTQYF
cdr3_nt: TGCGCCAGCAGCCAAGACTGGCGGGCAGATACGCAGTATTTT

d_call: .
clone_size: .
j_call: TRBJ2-7
v_call: TRBV3-1/TRBV3-2
cdr3_aa: CASSLQLEYEQYF
cdr3_nt: TGTGCCAGCAGCCTCCAGTTGGAGTACGAGCAGTACTTC

d_call: .
clone_size: .
j_call: TRBJ2-7
v_call: TRBV13
cdr3_aa: CASSTGHEQYF
cdr3_nt: TGTGCCAGCTCGACAGGCCACGAGCAGTACTTC

d_call: .
clone_size: few
j_call: TRBJ1-4
v_call: TRBV6-4
cdr3_aa: CASSLEDRPGEKLFF
cdr3_nt: TGTGCCAGCAGTCTAGAGGACAGACCCGGTGAAAAACTGTTTTTT

d_call: TRBD1
clone_size: .
j_call: TRBJ2-2
v_call: TRBV9
cdr3_aa: CASSNTGGITNTGELFF
cdr3_nt: TGTGCCAGCAGCAACACAGGGGGAATCACGAACACCGGGGAGCTGTTTTTT

d_call: .
clone_size: .
j_call: TRBJ1-1
v_call: TRBV7-9
cdr3_aa: CASTLGSPSAEAFF
cdr3_nt: TGTGCCAGCACGCTGGGCAGCCCTAGTGCTGAAGCTTTCTTT

d_call: TRBD1
clone_size: .
j_call: TRBJ2-6
v_call: TRBV19
cdr3_aa: CASSVSPGTGTNVLTF
cdr3_nt: TGTGCCAGTAGTGTCTCTCCCGGGACAGGGACCAACGTCCTGACTTTC

d_call: TRBD2
clone_size: .
j_call: TRBJ2-1
v_call: TRBV11-2
cdr3_aa: CASSLLGAGGQQFF
cdr3_nt: TGTGCCAGCAGCTTGCTGGGGGCGGGGGGGCAGCAGTTCTTC

d_call: .
clone_size: .
j_call: TRBJ2-7
v_call: TRBV28
cdr3_aa: CASSNLGGDSSYEQYF
cdr3_nt: TGTGCCAGCAGCAATCTAGGCGGTGACTCATCCTACGAGCAGTACTTC